The T cell receptor beta chain under discussion was sequenced for a study of T cells in Graves' hyperthyroidism and ophthalmopathy (dated by TCRdb to about 2019). At the level of the whole study: Peripheral blood was collected at initial diagnosis, before any treatment. TCR V-J signatures able to tell the groups apart were searched for in a discovery cohort of about a hundred patients, of whom around 42 had Graves' ophthalmopathy and 57 had stable Graves' hyperthyroidism. An independent validation cohort of 18 to 20 hyperthyroidism patients and approximately 17 patients who later progressed to ophthalmopathy tested prospective prediction of ophthalmopathy. The 80 to 100 discovery patients were randomly divided into training and test sets at a 7:3 ratio. In about 6 Graves' hyperthyroidism patients, the study also compared T-cell repertoires from thyroid tissue with T-cell repertoires from blood. Once sampling was done, hyperthyroidism patients were given methimazole at a starting dose of 30 mg daily, whereas ophthalmopathy patients were given high-dose intravenous methylprednisolone. The paper describes TCR Vbeta CDR3 sequencing of more than 120 peripheral blood samples, made up of fewer than 50 ophthalmopathy patients, roughly 75 hyperthyroidism patients and 17 progressor patients. Overall study outcomes, separate from this receptor: In validation, progression to ophthalmopathy was predicted by the model with about 70% sensitivity and 72.22% specificity, a median of approximately 7.1 months before onset. In cross-validation, a model built on a 13 V-J signature told ophthalmopathy apart from stable hyperthyroidism with just under 90% sensitivity and roughly 83% specificity, and in testing the same model reached 80%/75%. Most expanded thyroid clonotypes (frequency above 0.001) were also detected in blood, suggesting blood repertoires may reflect thyroid immune responses. No statistical method was used to set the sample size in advance, and investigators knew the group allocation.

As for this clonotype: The antigen it binds to is not known. Within one base of it there is no much larger clone, and no base qualities were kept.

The CDR3 contains 16 residues, cysteine and phenylalanine counted. Only the CDR3 part of the read is kept: 48 bases, read in frame from the first base. The CDR1 and CDR2 encoded by the germline V gene are MDHEN and SYDVKM. V lost 4 bases and J lost 4 bases, and the count of bases not matched to a germline gene is 8. TCR beta CDR3 regions were amplified from RNA transcripts. A first-round RT-PCR of the TCR CDR3 used the HTBI primer set with the Qiagen OneStep RT-PCR kit. A second multiplex PCR round built the libraries, followed by size selection and purification. The libraries were sequenced on an Illumina HiSeq2000 using paired-end 100 bp reads. In the paper's pipeline: SOAPnuke was used to process the raw data, with reads discarded if the reads contained adapters or uncalled bases, had a mean Phred below 15, or lacked an exact constant-primer or identifier match. High-quality paired reads were merged with COPE v1.2.5, and unique nucleotide sequences were defined as clonotypes. MiTCR v1.1 was used to align the clonotypes against IMGT TRBV, TRBD and TRBJ reference segments. The analysis included only V-J combinations with a frequency above 0.0001, which together covered roughly 99% of the repertoires. The TCS score was defined as F50 (clonal expansion) divided by E x V (chaos), with BLOSUM62-based TCRdist calculated between CDR3 peptides within each V-J. Welch's t-statistics and random forest reduced around 520 V-J features to 13, which were used in a naive Bayes classifier (R e1071). The public reads were reprocessed in TCRdb via fastp at Q25 and MiXCR, keeping in-frame beta chains. Every CDR3 protein is listed once, alongside the most common genes and DNA of its rows. What appears here as the V and J calls and clone size reflects TCRdb's work, not the paper's. Counted in this sample were roughly 740,000 distinct CDR3 sequences; roughly 17% of them appeared once. The ten largest clonotypes hold 8.4% of the sample.

Stable Graves' hyperthyroidism was defined as the absence of progression to ophthalmopathy over 18 months of follow-up. The hyperthyroidism patients were between 18 and 65 years old and newly diagnosed, with a disease duration of less than 2 months. The study excluded patients with uncontrolled infections, other autoimmune diseases, pregnancy or lactation. Diagnoses were established on the basis of clinical symptoms, serum thyroxine and TRAb, thyroid ultrasound, and orbital computed tomography. Ficoll-Paque density gradient centrifugation was used to isolate PBMCs from about 10 ml of fresh peripheral blood. Total RNA was extracted using Trizol reagent, and RNA quality was assessed on an Agilent 2100 Bioanalyzer.

This receptor was identified in a man in his late teens or twenties with Graves' hyperthyroidism. Sequencing used blood. The chain is made from TRBV28 and TRBJ2-2, and TRBD1 aligns with 8 junction nucleotides. This receptor has the CDR3 CASSYQGAMGTGELFF. The bases are TGTGCCAGCAGTTACCAGGGGGCCATGGGCACCGGGGAGCTGTTTTTT.